The T cell receptor beta chain described here comes from a study of T cell responses to AZD1222 COVID-19 vaccine. Study outcomes and limitations: Females made up more of the donors, who were largely white British, and clonal diversity may have come out too low. Repertoire sampling occurred only after the peak T cell response.

The CDR3 consists of 15 residues. Germline loops: CDR1 SGHRS, CDR2 YFSETQ. Deletions cut 0 bases from V and 3 bases from J, with 10 bases between. To note about this clone: Antigen specificity is unknown.

Method: immunoSEQ multiplex PCR; TCRdb's copy keeps in-frame clones and lacks some. Seen here are about 140,000 clones, around 88% observed once, and the top ten hold under 3.5%. This clonotype was obtained from an adult in good health. V is TRBV5-1 and J is TRBJ1-5, with D possibly being TRBD1 (6 bases). The sample was peripheral blood, taken on day 0 of AZD1222 vaccination. CDR3 sequence reads: CASSLGGHNNQPQHF. CDR3 nucleotides: TGCGCCAGCAGCTTGGGGGGACACAACAATCAGCCCCAGCATTTT.